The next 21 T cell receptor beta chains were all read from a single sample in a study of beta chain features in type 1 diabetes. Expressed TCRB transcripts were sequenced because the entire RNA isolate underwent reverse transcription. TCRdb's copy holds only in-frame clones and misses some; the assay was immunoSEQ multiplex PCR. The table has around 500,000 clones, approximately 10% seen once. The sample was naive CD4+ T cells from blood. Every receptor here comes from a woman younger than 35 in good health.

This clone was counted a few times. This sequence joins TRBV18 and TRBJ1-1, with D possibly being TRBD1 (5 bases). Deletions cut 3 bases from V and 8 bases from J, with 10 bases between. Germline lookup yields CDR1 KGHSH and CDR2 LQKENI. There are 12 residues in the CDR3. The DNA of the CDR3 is TGTGCCAGCTCACCGGCTCGGACAGAAGCTTTCTTT. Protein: CASSPARTEAFF. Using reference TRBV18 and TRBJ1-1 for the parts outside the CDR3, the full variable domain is NAGVMQNPRHLVRRRGQEARLRCSPMKGHSHVYWYRQLPEEGLKFMVYLQKENIIDESGMPKERFSAEFPKEGPSILRIQQVVRGDSAAYFCASSPARTEAFFGQGTRLTVV.

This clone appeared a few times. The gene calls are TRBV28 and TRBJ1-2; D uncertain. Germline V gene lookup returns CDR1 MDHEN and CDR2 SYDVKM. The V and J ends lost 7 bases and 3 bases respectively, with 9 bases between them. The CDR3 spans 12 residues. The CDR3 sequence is CASNTRYYGYTF. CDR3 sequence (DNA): TGTGCCAGCAACACTCGGTACTATGGCTACACCTTC.

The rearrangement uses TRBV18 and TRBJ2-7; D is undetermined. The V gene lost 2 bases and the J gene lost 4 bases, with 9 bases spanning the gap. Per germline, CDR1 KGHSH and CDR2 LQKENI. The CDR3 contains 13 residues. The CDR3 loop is CASSPSLFYEQYF. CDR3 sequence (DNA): TGTGCCAGCTCACCATCGCTTTTTTACGAGCAGTACTTC.

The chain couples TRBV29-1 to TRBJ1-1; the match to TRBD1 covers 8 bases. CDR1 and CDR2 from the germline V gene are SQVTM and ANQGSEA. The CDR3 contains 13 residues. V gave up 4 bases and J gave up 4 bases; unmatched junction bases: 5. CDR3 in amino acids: CSVGGQGVTEAFF. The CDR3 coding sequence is TGCAGCGTTGGTGGACAGGGAGTCACTGAAGCTTTCTTT.

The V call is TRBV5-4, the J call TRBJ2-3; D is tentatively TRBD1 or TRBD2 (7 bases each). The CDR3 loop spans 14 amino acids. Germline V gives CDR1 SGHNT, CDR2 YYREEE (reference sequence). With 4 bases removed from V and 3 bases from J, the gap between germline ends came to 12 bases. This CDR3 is CASSPRGGTDTQYF. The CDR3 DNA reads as TGTGCCAGCAGCCCCAGGGGGGGGACAGATACGCAGTATTTT. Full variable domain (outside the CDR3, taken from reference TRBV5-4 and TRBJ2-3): ETGVTQSPTHLIKTRGQQVTLRCSSQSGHNTVSWYQQALGQGPQFIFQYYREEENGRGNFPPRFSGLQFPNYSSELNVNALELDDSALYLCASSPRGGTDTQYFGPGTRLTVL.

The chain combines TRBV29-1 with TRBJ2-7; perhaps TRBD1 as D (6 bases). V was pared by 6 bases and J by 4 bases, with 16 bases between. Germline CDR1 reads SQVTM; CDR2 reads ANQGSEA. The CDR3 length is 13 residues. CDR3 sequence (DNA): TGCAGCGTGGGACCGGGACAAATATACGAGCAGTACTTC. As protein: CSVGPGQIYEQYF.

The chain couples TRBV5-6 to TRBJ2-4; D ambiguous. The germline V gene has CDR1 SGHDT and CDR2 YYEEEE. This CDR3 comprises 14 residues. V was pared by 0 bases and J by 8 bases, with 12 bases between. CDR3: CASSLASSRDIQYF. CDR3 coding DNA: TGTGCCAGCAGCTTGGCGTCTTCTCGGGACATTCAGTACTTC.

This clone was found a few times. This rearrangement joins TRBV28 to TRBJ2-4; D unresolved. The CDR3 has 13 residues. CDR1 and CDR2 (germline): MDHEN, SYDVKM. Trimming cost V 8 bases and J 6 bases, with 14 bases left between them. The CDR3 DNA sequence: TGTGCCAGCTCCGACGGACCGGGAAACATTCAGTACTTC. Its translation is CASSDGPGNIQYF.

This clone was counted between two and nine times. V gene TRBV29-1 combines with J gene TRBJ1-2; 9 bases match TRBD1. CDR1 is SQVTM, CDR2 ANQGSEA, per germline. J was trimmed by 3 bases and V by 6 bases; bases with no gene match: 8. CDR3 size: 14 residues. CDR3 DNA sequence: TGCAGCGTCGCACAGGGGGCCGGTTACTATGGCTACACCTTC. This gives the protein CSVAQGAGYYGYTF.

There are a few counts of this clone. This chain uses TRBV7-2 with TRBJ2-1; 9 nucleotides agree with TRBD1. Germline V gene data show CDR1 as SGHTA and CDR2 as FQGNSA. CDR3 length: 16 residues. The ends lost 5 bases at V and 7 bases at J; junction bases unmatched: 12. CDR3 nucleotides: TGTGCCAGCAGCCCACAGGGACAGGGCTCGGGAAATGAGCAGTTCTTC. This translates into CASSPQGQGSGNEQFF.

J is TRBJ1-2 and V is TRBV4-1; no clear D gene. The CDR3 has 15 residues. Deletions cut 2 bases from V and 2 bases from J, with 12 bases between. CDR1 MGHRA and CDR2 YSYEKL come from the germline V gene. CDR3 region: CASSQPAGGNYGYTF. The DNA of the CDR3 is TGCGCCAGCAGCCAACCCGCCGGAGGAAACTATGGCTACACCTTC.

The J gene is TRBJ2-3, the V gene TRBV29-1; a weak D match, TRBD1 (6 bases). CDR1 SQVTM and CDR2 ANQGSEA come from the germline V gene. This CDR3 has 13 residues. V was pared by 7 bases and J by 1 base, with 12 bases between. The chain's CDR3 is CSADSSGTDTQYF. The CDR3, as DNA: TGCAGCGCGGACAGTTCAGGCACAGATACGCAGTATTTT.

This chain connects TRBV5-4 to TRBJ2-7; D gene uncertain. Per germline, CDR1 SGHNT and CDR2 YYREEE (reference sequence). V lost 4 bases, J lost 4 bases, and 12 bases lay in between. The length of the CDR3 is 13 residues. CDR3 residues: CASSPNLGYEQYV. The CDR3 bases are TGTGCCAGCAGCCCCAACTTAGGGTACGAGCAGTACGTC.

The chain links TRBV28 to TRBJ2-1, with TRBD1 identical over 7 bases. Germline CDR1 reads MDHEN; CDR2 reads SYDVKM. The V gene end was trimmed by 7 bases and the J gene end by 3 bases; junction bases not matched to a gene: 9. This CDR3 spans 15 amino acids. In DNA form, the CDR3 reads TGTGCCAGCACCCCGACAGGGCAAATCTACAATGAGCAGTTCTTC. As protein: CASTPTGQIYNEQFF.

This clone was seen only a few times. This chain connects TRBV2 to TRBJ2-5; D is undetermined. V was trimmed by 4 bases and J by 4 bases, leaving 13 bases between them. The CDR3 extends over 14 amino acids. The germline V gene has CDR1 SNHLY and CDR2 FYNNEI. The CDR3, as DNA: TGTGCCAGCAGTGTGCAGGCCCCTCGAGAGACCCAGTACTTC. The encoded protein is CASSVQAPRETQYF.

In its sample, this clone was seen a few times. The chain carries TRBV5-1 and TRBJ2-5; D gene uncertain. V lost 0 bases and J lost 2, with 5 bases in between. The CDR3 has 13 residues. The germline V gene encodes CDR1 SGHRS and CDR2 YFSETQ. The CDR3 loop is CASSLAPQETQYF. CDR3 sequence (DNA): TGCGCCAGCAGCTTGGCCCCGCAAGAGACCCAGTACTTC. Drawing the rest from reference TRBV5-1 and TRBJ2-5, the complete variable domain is KAGVTQTPRYLIKTRGQQVTLSCSPISGHRSVSWYQQTPGQGLQFLFEYFSETQRNKGNFPGRFSGRQFSNSRSEMNVSTLELGDSALYLCASSLAPQETQYFGPGTRLLVL.

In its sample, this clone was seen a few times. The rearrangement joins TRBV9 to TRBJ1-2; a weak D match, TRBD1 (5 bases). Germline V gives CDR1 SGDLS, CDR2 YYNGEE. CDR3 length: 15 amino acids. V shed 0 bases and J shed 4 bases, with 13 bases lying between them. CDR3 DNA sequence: TGTGCCAGCAGCGTAGCTATCGGGGGAGGCTATGGCTACACCTTC. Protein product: CASSVAIGGGYGYTF. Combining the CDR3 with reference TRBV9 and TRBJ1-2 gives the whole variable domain DSGVTQTPKHLITATGQRVTLRCSPRSGDLSVYWYQQSLDQGLQFLIQYYNGEERAKGNILERFSAQQFPDLHSELNLSSLELGDSALYFCASSVAIGGGYGYTFGSGTRLTVV.

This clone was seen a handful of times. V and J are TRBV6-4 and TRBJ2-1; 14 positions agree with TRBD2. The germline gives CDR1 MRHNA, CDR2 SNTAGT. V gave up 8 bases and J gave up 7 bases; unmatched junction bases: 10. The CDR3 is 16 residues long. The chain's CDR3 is CASGRLAGGPRNEQFF. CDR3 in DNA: TGTGCCAGCGGAAGACTAGCGGGAGGGCCCAGGAATGAGCAGTTCTTC.

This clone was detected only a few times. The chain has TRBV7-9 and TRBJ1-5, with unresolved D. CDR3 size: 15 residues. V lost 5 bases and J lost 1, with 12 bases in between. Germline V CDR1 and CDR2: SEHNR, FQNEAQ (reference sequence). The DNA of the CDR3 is TGTGCCAGCAGCCGTCAAAGATTAAGCAATCAGCCCCAGCATTTT. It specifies CASSRQRLSNQPQHF.

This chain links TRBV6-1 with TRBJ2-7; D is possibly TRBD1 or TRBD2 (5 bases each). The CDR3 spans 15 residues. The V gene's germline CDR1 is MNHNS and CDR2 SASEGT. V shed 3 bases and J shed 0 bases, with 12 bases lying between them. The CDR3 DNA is TGTGCCAGCAGTGAGGGACCGTCGAGCTCCTACGAGCAGTACGTC. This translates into CASSEGPSSSYEQYV.

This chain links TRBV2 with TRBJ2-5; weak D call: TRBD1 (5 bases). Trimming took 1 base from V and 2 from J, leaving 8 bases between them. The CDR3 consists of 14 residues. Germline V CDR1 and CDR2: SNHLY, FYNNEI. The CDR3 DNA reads TGTGCCAGCAGTGAAGACAGGACACAAGAGACCCAGTACTTC. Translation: CASSEDRTQETQYF.